Listed below are T cell receptor beta chains from one sample, sequenced in a study of response to subunit inactivated influenza vaccine. In TCRdb, the RT-PCR reads were re-called with MiXCR into one record per CDR3 protein. The sample includes about 540,000 distinct CDR3 sequences, under 25% seen only once; the top ten take approximately 3%. The same data also went into a second study, on T cells expressing NK-cell markers.

The source was CD4+ T cells sorted from PBMCs, collected 11 to 12 days after vaccination. The receptors were sampled from a man between 50 and 59 years old who received an inactivated influenza vaccine. Each CDR3 is given with its conserved first and last residue. A D gene is named only where the DNA matches it firmly. Clone size is given for some rows only: seen once, a few or many times, or a class if the clone is expanded.

V: TRBV7-2; D: -; J: TRBJ2-2; size: few; CDR3: CASSLSWGTGELFF; DNA: TGTGCCAGCAGCTTATCGTGGGGCACCGGGGAGCTGTTTTTT
V: TRBV20-1; D: -; J: TRBJ2-7; size: -; CDR3: CSAGVYSYEQYF; DNA: TGCAGTGCCGGAGTTTACTCCTACGAGCAGTACTTC
V: TRBV5-1; D: -; J: TRBJ2-2; size: few; CDR3: CASSLGVSDTGELFF; DNA: TGCGCCAGCAGCTTGGGTGTCAGTGACACCGGGGAGCTGTTTTTT
V: TRBV7-8; D: -; J: TRBJ1-2; size: -; CDR3: CASSRSRDPYGYTF; DNA: TGTGCCAGCAGCCGTTCCCGGGACCCGTATGGCTACACCTTC
V: TRBV15; D: TRBD2; J: TRBJ2-3; size: few; CDR3: CATSRDSPIPGGPYTQYF; DNA: TGTGCCACCAGCAGAGATAGTCCTATACCGGGAGGACCATATACGCAGTATTTT
V: TRBV7-3; D: -; J: TRBJ1-4; size: few; CDR3: CASSFGQLNEKLFF; DNA: TGTGCCAGCAGCTTCGGTCAGTTAAATGAAAAACTGTTTTTT
V: TRBV28; D: TRBD1; J: TRBJ2-5; size: -; CDR3: CASSFLLRQGARETQYF; DNA: TGTGCCAGCAGTTTCCTCCTGAGACAGGGGGCTAGGGAGACCCAGTACTTC
V: TRBV5-1; D: -; J: TRBJ2-3; size: many; CDR3: CASSGGAGTPGTDTQYF; DNA: TGCGCCAGCAGCGGAGGAGCCGGGACACCAGGGACAGATACGCAGTATTTT
V: TRBV10-3; D: -; J: TRBJ2-1; size: few; CDR3: CAITERVPNNEQFF; DNA: TGTGCCATCACCGAGCGGGTGCCTAACAATGAGCAGTTCTTC
V: TRBV6-4; D: TRBD1; J: TRBJ2-3; size: few; CDR3: CASSQQGGVTDTQYF; DNA: TGTGCCAGCAGTCAACAGGGGGGAGTCACAGATACGCAGTATTTT
V: TRBV20-1; D: TRBD2; J: TRBJ2-5; size: -; CDR3: CSASRREGFGETQYF; DNA: TGCAGTGCTAGTCGGCGGGAGGGTTTCGGGGAGACCCAGTACTTC
V: TRBV7-2; D: -; J: TRBJ2-7; size: -; CDR3: CASSFRTDYEQYF; DNA: TGTGCCAGCAGCTTCCGGACAGACTACGAGCAGTACTTC
V: TRBV10-3; D: -; J: TRBJ2-7; size: -; CDR3: CAISDAVGSSYEQYF; DNA: TGTGCCATCAGTGACGCGGTTGGAAGCTCCTACGAGCAGTACTTC
V: TRBV5-1; D: -; J: TRBJ2-3; size: few; CDR3: CASRSDSPSTDTQYF; DNA: TGCGCCAGCAGGTCGGACAGCCCTAGCACAGATACGCAGTATTTT
V: TRBV20-1; D: -; J: TRBJ2-7; size: few; CDR3: CSASRSGRTYEQYF; DNA: TGCAGTGCTTCCCGTAGTGGGAGAACCTACGAGCAGTACTTC
V: TRBV5-4; D: TRBD2; J: TRBJ2-3; size: -; CDR3: CASSLSGTSGGTDTQYF; DNA: TGTGCCAGCAGCTTGAGTGGGACTAGCGGGGGCACAGATACGCAGTATTTT
V: TRBV20-1; D: TRBD1; J: TRBJ2-5; size: -; CDR3: CSARDAGTGEETQYF; DNA: TGCAGTGCTAGAGACGCCGGGACAGGGGAAGAGACCCAGTACTTC
V: TRBV28; D: TRBD1; J: TRBJ2-7; size: few; CDR3: CASRTGYYEQYF; DNA: TGTGCCAGCCGGACAGGCTACTACGAGCAGTACTTC
V: TRBV20-1; D: -; J: TRBJ2-5; size: few; CDR3: CSAPGTNQETQYF; DNA: TGCAGTGCCCCGGGGACAAACCAAGAGACCCAGTACTTC
V: TRBV4-3; D: -; J: TRBJ1-6; size: -; CDR3: CASSQGRTVHSPLHF; DNA: TGCGCCAGCAGCCAAGGACGGACTGTCCATTCACCCCTCCACTTT
V: TRBV12-3/TRBV12-4; D: -; J: TRBJ1-1; size: -; CDR3: CASRKSGFVTAATEAFF; DNA: TGTGCCAGCAGGAAATCCGGATTCGTTACGGCGGCGACTGAAGCTTTCTTT
V: TRBV9; D: -; J: TRBJ2-7; size: -; CDR3: CASSSLGDSTYEQYF; DNA: TGTGCCAGCAGCTCCCTGGGGGACTCCACCTACGAGCAGTACTTC